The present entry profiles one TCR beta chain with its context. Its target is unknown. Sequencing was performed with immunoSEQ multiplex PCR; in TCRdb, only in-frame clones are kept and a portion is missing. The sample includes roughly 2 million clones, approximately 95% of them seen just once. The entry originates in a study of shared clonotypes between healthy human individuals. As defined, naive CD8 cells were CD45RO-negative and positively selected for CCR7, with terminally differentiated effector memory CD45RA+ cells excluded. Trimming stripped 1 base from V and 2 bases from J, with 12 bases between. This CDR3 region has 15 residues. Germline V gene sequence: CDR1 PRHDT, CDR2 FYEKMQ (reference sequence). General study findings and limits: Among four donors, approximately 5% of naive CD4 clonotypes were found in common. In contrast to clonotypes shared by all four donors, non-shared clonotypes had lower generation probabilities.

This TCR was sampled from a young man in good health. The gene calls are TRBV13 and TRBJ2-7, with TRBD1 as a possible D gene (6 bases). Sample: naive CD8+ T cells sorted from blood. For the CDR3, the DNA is TGTGCCAGCAGCTTAGATGGGACAAATGCCTACGAGCAGTACTTC. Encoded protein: CASSLDGTNAYEQYF. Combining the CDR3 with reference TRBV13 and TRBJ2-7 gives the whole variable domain AAGVIQSPRHLIKEKRETATLKCYPIPRHDTVYWYQQGPGQDPQFLISFYEKMQSDKGSIPDRFSAQQFSDYHSELNMSSLELGDSALYFCASSLDGTNAYEQYFGPGTRLTVT.